These 18 T cell receptor beta chains were sequenced from one sample in a study of technical replicates of blood from a handful of donors. Clones were read by immunoSEQ multiplex PCR, and TCRdb kept only the in-frame ones, dropping some. The sample shows 90,000 or so clones, 95% of them seen only once. What was sequenced was T cells isolated from PBMCs. The receptors stem from a human donor in good health.

The V and J genes are TRBV29-1 and TRBJ2-6, with TRBD2 as a possible D gene (5 bases). The CDR3 extends over 13 amino acids. Trimming stripped 4 bases from V and 2 bases from J, with 6 bases between. In germline, CDR1 is SQVTM, CDR2 ANQGSEA. In DNA form, the CDR3 reads TGCAGCGTTGCGGGGACTGGGGCCAACGTCCTGACTTTC. Its protein product is CSVAGTGANVLTF.

This clone appeared once. The chain is built from TRBV13 and TRBJ1-2; 8 nucleotides agree with TRBD1. From germline, CDR1 is PRHDT and CDR2 FYEKMQ (reference sequence). The V segment lost 1 base and the J segment 5 bases; nucleotides outside the gene matches: 6. The CDR3 spans 15 residues. CDR3 sequence: CASSLAGTGSYGYTF. The CDR3 DNA sequence: TGTGCCAGCAGCTTAGCGGGGACAGGCTCATATGGCTACACCTTC.

This clone was seen once. This chain connects TRBV29-1 to TRBJ2-3; D not resolved. CDR1 SQVTM and CDR2 ANQGSEA come from the germline V gene. Trimming cost V 5 bases and J 0 bases, with 9 bases left between them. The CDR3 has 13 amino acids. CDR3 loop: CSVRLASTDTQYF. CDR3 nucleotide sequence: TGCAGCGTTCGACTGGCGAGCACAGATACGCAGTATTTT.

The chain recombines TRBV12-5 with TRBJ2-1; unclear D gene. V was clipped by 0 bases and J by 7 bases, with 4 bases between them. The CDR3 is 12 residues long. CDR1 LGHNT and CDR2 FRNRAP come from the germline V gene. The CDR3, as DNA: TGTGCTAGTGGTTTGGTACAGAATGAGCAGTTCTTC. The encoded protein is CASGLVQNEQFF.

The rearrangement uses TRBV19 and TRBJ2-1; possible D gene TRBD1, 6 bases. V was shortened by 8 bases and J by 4 bases, with 18 bases between the two germline ends. The CDR3 runs to 15 residues. Germline V CDR1 and CDR2: LNHDA, SQIVND (reference sequence). DNA of the CDR3: TGTGCCAGTTCCGACCGGGGTAGGGGGTACAATGAGCAGTTCTTC. Its translation: CASSDRGRGYNEQFF. The entire variable domain, with the rest obtained from reference TRBV19 and TRBJ2-1, is as follows: DGGITQSPKYLFRKEGQNVTLSCEQNLNHDAMYWYRQDPGQGLRLIYYSQIVNDFQKGDIAEGYSVSREKKESFPLTVTSAQKNPTAFYLCASSDRGRGYNEQFFGPGTRLTVL.

The V and J genes are TRBV5-1 and TRBJ2-3; 11 bases are a match to TRBD2. CDR1 SGHRS and CDR2 YFSETQ come from the germline V gene. This CDR3 region has 16 residues. After removal of 4 bases from V and 5 bases from J, the junction contained 9 bases not matched to a gene. In DNA form, the CDR3 reads TGCGCCAGCAGCCACGGACTAGCGGGCAGAGTAGATACGCAGTATTTT. It encodes CASSHGLAGRVDTQYF.

This clone was picked up one time. This chain joins TRBV15 and TRBJ1-4; D gene uncertain. V lost 0 bases to trimming and J lost 7 bases, with 12 bases between them. Germline CDR1 is LNHNV and CDR2 is YYDKDF (reference sequence). This CDR3 has 15 residues. CDR3 DNA sequence: TGTGCCACCAGCAGAGATACGGGAGGCCTTGAAAAACTGTTTTTT. This encodes CATSRDTGGLEKLFF. Full variable domain (rest looked up from reference TRBV15 and TRBJ1-4): DAMVIQNPRYQVTQFGKPVTLSCSQTLNHNVMYWYQQKSSQAPKLLFHYYDKDFNNEADTPDNFQSRRPNTSFCFLDIRSPGLGDTAMYLCATSRDTGGLEKLFFGSGTQLSVL.

CDR3 sequence: CASMFGFNYEQYF. The CDR3 DNA reads TGTGCCAGCATGTTCGGGTTTAACTACGAGCAGTACTTC. The chain carries TRBV6-6 and TRBJ2-7; no reliable D call. The CDR3 contains 13 residues. Trimming removed 7 bases from V and 3 bases from J, with 13 bases in between. Germline CDR1 and CDR2: MNHNY and SVGAGI (reference sequence).

The genes are TRBV28 and TRBJ1-4, with D unclear. The length of the CDR3 is 15 residues. Trimming left V 6 bases short and J 6 bases short, with 17 bases between. Per the germline V gene, CDR1 is MDHEN and CDR2 is SYDVKM. CDR3 in amino acids: CASRGGHTPYEKLFF. The DNA for the CDR3 is TGTGCCAGCAGGGGCGGGCATACCCCGTATGAAAAACTGTTTTTT.

This clone was picked up one time. J is TRBJ1-5 and V is TRBV2; no definite D call. The CDR3 covers 17 residues. Germline CDR1 and CDR2: SNHLY and FYNNEI. V lost 8 bases to trimming and J lost 0 bases, with 20 bases between them. CDR3 nucleotide sequence: TGTGCCAGCTGGGGAGGAACGGGATCGTATAGCAATCAGCCCCAGCATTTT. This codes for CASWGGTGSYSNQPQHF.

The chain has TRBV27 and TRBJ2-7, with TRBD1 as a possible D gene (6 bases). Trimming stripped 3 bases from V and 2 bases from J, with 14 bases between. The CDR3 spans 15 residues. Germline CDR1 and CDR2: MNHEY and SMNVEV (reference sequence). The CDR3 DNA is TGTGCCAGCAGTTTCTGGGGCCAGGGGACCTACGAGCAGTACTTC. It yields the protein CASSFWGQGTYEQYF.

V and J are TRBV2 and TRBJ2-7; possibly TRBD1 for D (6 bases). Germline CDR1 SNHLY, CDR2 FYNNEI. This CDR3 is 15 amino acids long. The germline V and J ends were trimmed by 6 bases and 5 bases, with 20 bases remaining between them. CDR3 sequence (DNA): TGTGCCAGCAGCCTGACAGGTTCATCGTATGACGAGCAGTACTTC. Residues: CASSLTGSSYDEQYF.

The chain links TRBV27 to TRBJ2-7, with 8 bases that match TRBD2. CDR1 and CDR2 (germline): MNHEY, SMNVEV (reference sequence). Trimming cost V 3 bases and J 5 bases; bases outside gene matches: 3. The CDR3 length is 13 residues. CDR3 coding DNA: TGTGCCAGCAGTTTTGGTAGCGGGAACGAGCAGTACTTC. Translated, it gives CASSFGSGNEQYF.

The chain combines TRBV6-5 with TRBJ1-1; tentative D call: TRBD1 (5 bases). Per germline, CDR1 MNHEY and CDR2 SVGAGI. V dropped 8 bases and J dropped 6 bases, with 16 bases sitting between them. The CDR3 covers 13 residues. CDR3 amino acids: CASATPGSPEAFF. The CDR3 DNA is TGTGCCAGCGCGACTCCAGGGTCCCCTGAAGCTTTCTTT.

This rearrangement joins TRBV20-1 to TRBJ2-3; D remains unclear. V gave up 6 bases and J gave up 2 bases, with 3 bases separating them. Germline lookup yields CDR1 DFQATT and CDR2 SNEGSKA (reference sequence). This CDR3 spans 10 amino acids. DNA for the CDR3: TGCAGTGCCTTCACAGATACGCAGTATTTT. Its translation: CSAFTDTQYF.

V and J are TRBV28 and TRBJ1-1; D is perhaps TRBD1 (5 bases). V was cut by 8 bases and J by 2 bases, with 9 bases left in between. This CDR3 region has 12 residues. Germline V gene sequence: CDR1 MDHEN, CDR2 SYDVKM. The CDR3 loop reads CASRRGNTEAFF. The DNA of the CDR3 is TGTGCCAGCCGGAGGGGAAACACTGAAGCTTTCTTT.

The V call is TRBV10-1, the J call TRBJ2-1, with 8 bases aligning to TRBD2. The CDR3 is 16 residues long. In germline, CDR1 is WNHNN, CDR2 SYGVQD (reference sequence). Trimming at V came to 0 bases and at J to 4 bases, leaving 5 bases not matched to a gene. Here the CDR3 reads CASSESSGSRYNEQFF. In DNA, the CDR3 is TGCGCCAGCAGTGAGTCAAGCGGGAGCAGGTACAATGAGCAGTTCTTC.

The rearrangement links TRBV5-1 to TRBJ2-3; TRBD2 aligns across 9 bases. Germline-derived CDR1 and CDR2 are SGHRS and YFSETQ. Trimming removed 0 bases from V and 2 bases from J; junction bases left unmatched: 4. The CDR3 covers 16 residues. CDR3 protein: CASSLGPSGDTDTQYF. CDR3 nucleotide sequence: TGCGCCAGCAGCTTGGGGCCTAGCGGGGACACAGATACGCAGTATTTT.